This T cell receptor (beta chain) is from a study of T cell responses to AZD1222 COVID-19 vaccine. Assay used: immunoSEQ multiplex PCR; TCRdb lists only in-frame clones, some missing. The sample shows more than 150,000 clones, 85% to 95% of them seen only once. The V and J ends lost 0 bases and 7 bases, in that order; junction bases with no gene match: 9. This CDR3 contains 16 residues. Germline V gene sequence: CDR1 SGHTA, CDR2 FQGTGA. The sample consisted of peripheral blood, taken 28 days after the second AZD1222 dose. The chain has TRBV7-3 and TRBJ2-1; 7 bases match TRBD2. This sequence originates from an adult who received the AZD1222 COVID-19 vaccine. The DNA for the CDR3 is TGTGCCAGCAGCTTAACAGGCGGGAGTGGCCGAAATGAGCAGTTCTTC. It specifies CASSLTGGSGRNEQFF.